These 20 T cell receptor beta chains were sequenced from one sample in a study of T cells in Graves' hyperthyroidism and ophthalmopathy. RNA transcripts yielded amplified TCR beta CDR3 regions. The HTBI set primed first-round TCR CDR3 RT-PCR. TCRdb itself ran the multiplex PCR reads through MiXCR, one entry per CDR3 protein. The repertoire holds approximately 480,000 distinct CDR3 sequences, with less than 25% as singletons. Sequenced: blood. These receptor sequences come from a man between 18 and 29 years old with Graves' hyperthyroidism.

There are many counts of this clonotype. The conserved phenylalanine or tryptophan normally closing the CDR3 is absent here, so this likely arose from a read error. V gene TRBV6-2 or TRBV6-3 combines with J gene TRBJ2-7; the D gene is possibly TRBD1 (6 bases). Per the germline V gene, CDR1 is MNHEY and CDR2 is SVGEGT. Trimming took 6 bases from V and 2 from J, leaving 14 bases between them. This CDR3 spans 14 amino acids. CDR3 in DNA: TGTGCCAGCAGCTTGGGGGCTTCCCCCTACGAGCAGTACCTC. The encoded protein is CASSLGASPYEQYL.

J is TRBJ1-2 and V is TRBV11-2; D ambiguous. Germline CDR1 is SGHAT and CDR2 is FQNNGV. V dropped 1 base and J dropped 4 bases, with 10 bases sitting between them. The CDR3 sequence is 14 residues long. CDR3 loop: CASSLAGPGYGYTF. DNA for the CDR3: TGTGCCAGCAGCTTAGCAGGTCCTGGCTATGGCTACACCTTC.

This clonotype was seen many times. J is TRBJ1-1 and V is TRBV19; no clear D gene. CDR1 is LNHDA and CDR2 is SQIVND in the germline V gene (reference sequence). Trimming took off 3 bases at V and 4 bases at J, with 6 bases between the two ends. The CDR3 contains 12 residues. CDR3 sequence reads: CASSMSTTEAFF. CDR3 nucleotide sequence: TGTGCCAGTAGTATGTCCACCACTGAAGCTTTCTTT.

The rearrangement uses TRBV6-1 and TRBJ2-4, with 8 bases fitting TRBD2. The CDR3 consists of 14 residues. Germline loops: CDR1 MNHNS, CDR2 SASEGT. The J segment lost 7 bases and the V segment lost 6 bases, leaving 8 bases of the junction unmatched. The CDR3 bases are TGTGCCAGCAGACCCCCGGGACTAGGGAACATTCAGTACTTC. Protein sequence: CASRPPGLGNIQYF.

This clonotype was picked up many times. The chain combines TRBV12-3 or TRBV12-4 with TRBJ2-7, with D unresolved. Trimming removed 2 bases from V and 3 bases from J, with 5 bases in between. CDR3 length: 12 amino acids. The CDR3 nucleotides read TGTGCCAGCAGTTTATGGGTCTACGAGCAGTACTTC. As protein: CASSLWVYEQYF.

In this sample, this clonotype turned up many times. The chain joins TRBV11-2 to TRBJ1-5; perhaps TRBD1 as D (6 bases). The CDR3 extends over 14 amino acids. V was clipped by 1 base and J by 7 bases, with 11 bases between them. Germline lookup yields CDR1 SGHAT and CDR2 FQNNGV. The CDR3 DNA is TGTGCCAGCAGCTTAGGGGCAGGGGTCCAGCCCCAGCATTTT. It translates to CASSLGAGVQPQHF.

The V call is TRBV28, the J call TRBJ2-7, with unresolved D. The CDR3 sequence is 13 residues long. CDR1 and CDR2 (germline): MDHEN, SYDVKM. V was trimmed by 6 bases and J by 5 bases, leaving 14 bases between them. The CDR3 DNA sequence: TGTGCCAGCAGCCTTGCAAGCCCCCACGAGCAGTACTTC. This translates into CASSLASPHEQYF. Full variable domain (outside the CDR3, taken from reference TRBV28 and TRBJ2-7): DVKVTQSSRYLVKRTGEKVFLECVQDMDHENMFWYRQDPGLGLRLIYFSYDVKMKEKGDIPEGYSVSREKKERFSLILESASTNQTSMYLCASSLASPHEQYFGPGTRLTVT.

This clonotype appeared many times. The CDR3 region is CSARVAGNQPQHF. The CDR3 DNA sequence: TGCAGTGCTAGAGTGGCAGGGAATCAGCCCCAGCATTTT. The rearrangement links TRBV20-1 to TRBJ1-5; possibly TRBD1 for D (5 bases). The CDR3 runs to 13 residues. Germline CDR1 is DFQATT and CDR2 is SNEGSKA (reference sequence). V was clipped by 1 base and J by 4 bases, with 8 bases between them.

This clonotype came up many times. CDR3 residues: CASSQERGYTF. CDR3 nucleotide sequence: TGTGCCAGCAGCCAAGAAAGGGGCTACACCTTC. The V gene is TRBV11-2, the J gene TRBJ1-2; D gene ambiguous. This CDR3 has 11 residues. Germline loops: CDR1 SGHAT, CDR2 FQNNGV. The germline V and J ends were trimmed by 5 bases and 8 bases, with 9 bases remaining between them.

The gene calls are TRBV19 and TRBJ1-5; possible D gene TRBD1, 6 bases. Germline CDR1 reads LNHDA; CDR2 reads SQIVND (reference sequence). The CDR3 totals 15 residues. V lost 4 bases and J lost 4, with 14 bases in between. CDR3 sequence: CASSTTGSGNQPQHF. The DNA of the CDR3 is TGTGCCAGTAGTACGACAGGTAGTGGGAATCAGCCCCAGCATTTT. The whole variable domain, remainder taken from reference TRBV19 and TRBJ1-5, is DGGITQSPKYLFRKEGQNVTLSCEQNLNHDAMYWYRQDPGQGLRLIYYSQIVNDFQKGDIAEGYSVSREKKESFPLTVTSAQKNPTAFYLCASSTTGSGNQPQHFGDGTRLSIL.

This clonotype has a count of ten or more. V gene TRBV2 combines with J gene TRBJ1-2; no firm D call. Germline CDR1 SNHLY, CDR2 FYNNEI. Deletions cut 7 bases from V and 2 bases from J, with 14 bases between. The length of the CDR3 is 14 residues. CDR3 amino acids: CASTRAGSNYGYTF. CDR3 sequence (DNA): TGTGCCAGCACGAGGGCGGGCTCAAACTATGGCTACACCTTC.

This rearrangement joins TRBV6-1 to TRBJ1-1, with unresolved D. In germline, CDR1 is MNHNS, CDR2 SASEGT. The CDR3 is 16 amino acids. Trimming took off 1 base at V and 2 bases at J, with 14 bases between the two ends. CDR3 amino acids: CASSEVPGRSNTEAFF. CDR3 DNA: TGTGCCAGCAGTGAAGTTCCGGGCAGGTCTAACACTGAAGCTTTCTTT.

The rearrangement uses TRBV6-1 and TRBJ1-2; D might be TRBD1 (6 bases). In germline, CDR1 is MNHNS, CDR2 SASEGT. CDR3 size: 14 residues. V was shortened by 8 bases and J by 8 bases, with 21 bases between the two germline ends. The DNA of the CDR3 is TGTGCCAGCTCCTGGCAACAGGGAAGGGAAGGCTACACCTTC. It encodes CASSWQQGREGYTF.

The rearrangement links TRBV28 to TRBJ1-5; D unresolved. Germline V gives CDR1 MDHEN, CDR2 SYDVKM. The CDR3 runs to 9 residues. With 8 bases removed from V and 7 bases from J, the gap between germline ends came to 3 bases. CDR3 in amino acids: CASRQPQHF. The DNA of the CDR3 is TGTGCCAGCCGACAGCCCCAGCATTTT.

Only a few counts were recorded for this clonotype. The rearrangement links TRBV7-8 to TRBJ2-7, with TRBD2 matching over 12 bases. Germline V gene data show CDR1 as SGHVS and CDR2 as FQNEAQ. The CDR3 contains 14 residues. The V and J ends lost 6 bases and 5 bases, in that order; junction bases with no gene match: 5. CDR3 amino acids: CASSPTSGRNEQYF. The CDR3 DNA is TGTGCCAGCAGTCCTACTAGCGGGAGGAACGAGCAGTACTTC.

This chain links TRBV11-2 with TRBJ2-2, with 9 bases aligning to TRBD1. The CDR3 has 16 residues. J lost 7 bases, V lost 5 bases, and 11 bases had no gene match. CDR1 and CDR2 from the germline V gene are SGHAT and FQNNGV. CDR3 amino acids: CASSAPGQGYSGELFF. The CDR3 region has the DNA TGTGCCAGCAGCGCCCCGGGACAGGGCTACAGCGGGGAGCTGTTTTTT.

The sample holds many counts of this clonotype. CDR3 in amino acids: CASSVRGEKYF. The CDR3 DNA reads TGTGCCAGCAGCGTGCGGGGGGAGAAGTACTTC. This chain joins TRBV13 and TRBJ2-7; 8 bases map to TRBD2. Losses at the gene ends were 5 bases for V and 11 bases for J; bases not matched to a gene: 5. The CDR3 sequence is 11 residues long. Per the germline V gene, CDR1 is PRHDT and CDR2 is FYEKMQ (reference sequence).

The rearrangement links TRBV14 to TRBJ1-1; 7 bases map to TRBD1. This CDR3 region has 15 residues. Germline V lookup: CDR1 SGHDN, CDR2 FVKESK. The junction had 5 bases not matched to a gene; V was cut back by 0 bases and J by 4 bases. The CDR3 nucleotides read TGTGCCAGCAGCCAAGACCCAGGGGGGTTCACTGAAGCTTTCTTT. Its translation: CASSQDPGGFTEAFF.

The table lists this clonotype with many counts. The CDR3 DNA is TGTGCCAGCAGCGTATCCGGAGGAACTGAAGCTTTCTTT. This sequence encodes CASSVSGGTEAFF. The rearrangement uses TRBV9 and TRBJ1-1; D remains ambiguous. The germline V gene has CDR1 SGDLS and CDR2 YYNGEE. The CDR3 runs 13 residues. V was clipped by 1 base and J by 5 bases, with 9 bases between them.

At least ten counts were recorded for this clonotype. The CDR3 DNA follows: TGTGCCAGCAGTGAATTTATAAGGGTTTCTGATCAGCCCCAGCATTTT. It encodes CASSEFIRVSDQPQHF. The V and J genes are TRBV6-1 and TRBJ1-5; D is uncertain. The CDR3 has 16 residues. Trimming took off 2 bases at V and 5 bases at J, with 16 bases between the two ends. The V gene's germline CDR1 is MNHNS and CDR2 SASEGT.